What follows are 25 T cell receptor beta chains derived from one specimen sequenced in a study of technical replicates of blood from several donors. Sequenced by immunoSEQ multiplex PCR; TCRdb stores in-frame clones only, minus some. The table has 60,000 to 90,000 clones, roughly 89% seen once. Sequenced material: T cells isolated from PBMCs. All receptors come from a human donor in good health.

This rearrangement joins TRBV2 to TRBJ2-7, with D perhaps matching TRBD2 (6 bases). CDR1 is SNHLY, CDR2 FYNNEI, per germline. The CDR3 runs to 12 residues. Trimming left V 6 bases short and J 2 bases short, with 8 bases between. The CDR3, as DNA: TGTGCCAGCAGGCTAGCGACCTACGAGCAGTACTTC. Translation gives CASRLATYEQYF.

The genes are TRBV5-8 and TRBJ2-3, with no clear D. The V gene lost 1 base and the J gene lost 1 base, with 4 bases spanning the gap. This CDR3 comprises 13 residues. Germline values: CDR1 SGHTS, CDR2 YDEGEE. In nucleotides, the CDR3 is TGTGCCAGCAGCTTGACTGGCACAGATACGCAGTATTTT. This encodes CASSLTGTDTQYF.

This chain links TRBV19 with TRBJ2-7, with 10 positions matching TRBD2. There are 17 residues in the CDR3. Looked up from germline, CDR1 is LNHDA and CDR2 is SQIVND (reference sequence). After removal of 2 bases from V and 0 bases from J, the junction contained 7 bases not matched to a gene. The CDR3, as DNA: TGTGCCAGTAGTATAAGTCTAGCGGGAGATGGCTCCTACGAGCAGTACTTC. Translation gives CASSISLAGDGSYEQYF.

The rearrangement joins TRBV4-3 to TRBJ2-3; 8 bases fit TRBD1. V lost 8 bases, J lost 0 bases, and 16 bases stayed unmatched. The CDR3 contains 18 residues. The germline CDR1 and CDR2 sequences are LGHNA and YSLEER. CDR3 residues: CASHGTGHLTSSTDTQYF. CDR3 coding DNA: TGCGCCAGCCACGGGACAGGACATCTTACCTCTAGCACAGATACGCAGTATTTT.

J is TRBJ2-3 and V is TRBV11-2; D gene uncertain. V was trimmed by 5 bases and J by 4 bases, leaving 7 bases between them. Germline V gives CDR1 SGHAT, CDR2 FQNNGV. The CDR3 runs to 12 residues. The CDR3 sequence is CASSLRADTQYF. Written as DNA, the CDR3 is TGTGCCAGCAGCCTCCGGGCAGATACGCAGTATTTT.

V gene TRBV7-3 combines with J gene TRBJ2-1; D might be TRBD2 (6 bases). Germline-derived CDR1 and CDR2 are SGHTA and FQGTGA. The CDR3 is made up of 13 amino acids. With 5 bases removed from V and 5 bases from J, the gap between germline ends came to 10 bases. CDR3 region: CASSPRGNNEQFF. Written as DNA, the CDR3 is TGTGCCAGCAGCCCCCGGGGGAACAATGAGCAGTTCTTC.

The rearrangement uses TRBV5-1 and TRBJ1-1; no clear D gene. This CDR3 spans 14 amino acids. V shed 1 base and J shed 1 base, with 8 bases lying between them. From germline, CDR1 is SGHRS and CDR2 YFSETQ. The CDR3 here is CASSLQVGNTEAFF. The CDR3 DNA reads as TGCGCCAGCAGCTTGCAAGTCGGGAACACTGAAGCTTTCTTT.

V and J are TRBV13 and TRBJ2-3; a possible D gene is TRBD2 (5 bases). The CDR3 length is 15 residues. Trimming shortened V by 0 bases and J by 3 bases, and 10 bases separated the two germline ends. In germline, CDR1 is PRHDT, CDR2 FYEKMQ (reference sequence). In nucleotides, the CDR3 is TGTGCCAGCAGCTTAGGCGCAGGAGGAACAGATACGCAGTATTTT. This gives the protein CASSLGAGGTDTQYF. Filled out from reference TRBV13 and TRBJ2-3, the complete variable domain reads AAGVIQSPRHLIKEKRETATLKCYPIPRHDTVYWYQQGPGQDPQFLISFYEKMQSDKGSIPDRFSAQQFSDYHSELNMSSLELGDSALYFCASSLGAGGTDTQYFGPGTRLTVL.

This chain uses TRBV19 with TRBJ2-7; 7 bases agree with TRBD2. CDR1 LNHDA and CDR2 SQIVND come from the germline V gene (reference sequence). The CDR3 runs 14 residues. V lost 0 bases, J lost 4 bases, and 3 bases stayed unmatched. CDR3 in DNA: TGTGCCAGTAGTATAGACGGCGGGAGTTACGAGCAGTACTTC. As protein: CASSIDGGSYEQYF.

V usage is TRBV28 and J usage is TRBJ2-7; the D gene is possibly TRBD1 (5 bases). Per the germline V gene, CDR1 is MDHEN and CDR2 is SYDVKM. Trimming took 2 bases from V and 3 from J, leaving 17 bases between them. The CDR3 is 16 amino acids. CDR3 region: CASSLMIEATGYEQYF. CDR3 bases: TGTGCCAGCAGTTTAATGATTGAAGCCACAGGCTACGAGCAGTACTTC.

The chain links TRBV7-3 to TRBJ1-1; D may be TRBD1 (6 bases). The CDR3 extends over 12 amino acids. V lost 3 bases, J lost 5 bases, and 7 bases lay in between. The germline V gene has CDR1 SGHTA and CDR2 FQGTGA. The CDR3 bases are TGTGCCAGCAGCTTCACAGGGACTGAAGCTTTCTTT. Amino acid sequence: CASSFTGTEAFF.

This clone has a handful of counts. CDR3 sequence: CASSLMAGEGEKLFF. The CDR3 DNA sequence: TGTGCCAGCAGCTTAATGGCCGGGGAGGGCGAAAAACTGTTTTTT. J is TRBJ1-4 and V is TRBV7-3, with D unresolved. Trimming took off 1 base at V and 8 bases at J, with 14 bases between the two ends. Germline V gene sequence: CDR1 SGHTA, CDR2 FQGTGA. The CDR3 extends over 15 amino acids.

This clone was detected only once. The chain joins TRBV13 to TRBJ2-1; TRBD2 aligns across 10 bases. The CDR3 consists of 15 residues. The V gene's germline CDR1 is PRHDT and CDR2 FYEKMQ (reference sequence). V shed 5 bases, J shed 6 bases, and the junction held 7 bases outside the gene matches. CDR3 region: CASSPWTSGANEQFF. The CDR3 DNA sequence: TGTGCCAGCAGCCCCTGGACTAGCGGCGCCAATGAGCAGTTCTTC.

The rearrangement uses TRBV9 and TRBJ2-7; possibly TRBD2 for D (5 bases). Germline V gene data show CDR1 as SGDLS and CDR2 as YYNGEE. Trimming shortened V by 3 bases and J by 0 bases, and 13 bases separated the two germline ends. The length of the CDR3 is 15 residues. CDR3 coding DNA: TGTGCCAGCAGCGCCGGCGGACTTACCTCCTACGAGCAGTACTTC. Translated: CASSAGGLTSYEQYF. The variable domain in full, completed from reference TRBV9 and TRBJ2-7, reads DSGVTQTPKHLITATGQRVTLRCSPRSGDLSVYWYQQSLDQGLQFLIQYYNGEERAKGNILERFSAQQFPDLHSELNLSSLELGDSALYFCASSAGGLTSYEQYFGPGTRLTVT.

The table lists this clone with a count of one. This chain uses TRBV11-2 with TRBJ2-7; the D is unclear. This CDR3 contains 13 residues. In germline, CDR1 is SGHAT, CDR2 FQNNGV. Trimming stripped 0 bases from V and 4 bases from J, with 7 bases between. DNA for the CDR3: TGTGCCAGCAGCTTAGATCTTGCGTACGAGCAGTACTTC. It codes for CASSLDLAYEQYF.

The chain employs TRBV6-6 and TRBJ1-1; the match to TRBD1 covers 8 bases. The germline V gene encodes CDR1 MNHNY and CDR2 SVGAGI (reference sequence). The junction had 9 bases not matched to a gene; V was cut back by 0 bases and J by 6 bases. The CDR3 sequence is 16 residues long. CDR3 residues: CASSYSIWQGAAEAFF. CDR3 coding DNA: TGTGCCAGCAGTTACTCGATATGGCAGGGGGCCGCTGAAGCTTTCTTT.

The J gene is TRBJ1-1, the V gene TRBV6-5; D is ambiguous. Trimming removed 0 bases from V and 0 bases from J, with 8 bases in between. This CDR3 is built from 15 residues. Germline assignment: CDR1 MNHEY and CDR2 SVGAGI. The CDR3 loop is CASSYSTTVNTEAFF. CDR3 coding DNA: TGTGCCAGCAGTTACTCGACTACAGTGAACACTGAAGCTTTCTTT.

The chain is built from TRBV13 and TRBJ2-7; TRBD2 matches at 8 bases. CDR3 length: 15 amino acids. With V trimmed by 1 base and J by 6 bases, 8 bases remained unmatched. From germline, CDR1 is PRHDT and CDR2 FYEKMQ (reference sequence). CDR3 region: CASSLETAGEFEQYF. In nucleotides, the CDR3 is TGTGCCAGCAGCTTAGAGACAGCGGGGGAATTCGAGCAGTACTTC.

The chain links TRBV2 to TRBJ2-2, with 12 bases identical to TRBD1. Germline V gene data show CDR1 as SNHLY and CDR2 as FYNNEI. This CDR3 comprises 17 residues. The V gene end was trimmed by 8 bases and the J gene end by 1 base; junction bases not matched to a gene: 8. The DNA of the CDR3 is TGTGCCAGCGTTTCCGGGACAGGGGGCGGGAACACCGGGGAGCTGTTTTTT. Protein: CASVSGTGGGNTGELFF. Full variable domain (rest looked up from reference TRBV2 and TRBJ2-2): EPEVTQTPSHQVTQMGQEVILRCVPISNHLYFYWYRQILGQKVEFLVSFYNNEISEKSEIFDDQFSVERPDGSNFTLKIRSTKLEDSAMYFCASVSGTGGGNTGELFFGEGSRLTVL.

This sequence joins TRBV7-3 and TRBJ2-1; 12 nucleotides agree with TRBD2. CDR1 and CDR2 (germline): SGHTA, FQGTGA. CDR3 length equals 16 residues. Trimming cost V 5 bases and J 5 bases; bases outside gene matches: 7. The CDR3 loop is CASSLITSGRNNEQFF. CDR3 coding DNA: TGTGCCAGCAGCCTTATTACTAGCGGGAGGAACAATGAGCAGTTCTTC. The entire variable domain, with the rest obtained from reference TRBV7-3 and TRBJ2-1, is as follows: GAGVSQTPSNKVTEKGKYVELRCDPISGHTALYWYRQSLGQGPEFLIYFQGTGAADDSGLPNDRFFAVRPEGSVSTLKIQRTERGDSAVYLCASSLITSGRNNEQFFGPGTRLTVL.

This clone was seen just once. This chain links TRBV4-1 with TRBJ1-3, with D possibly being TRBD1 (6 bases). CDR3 length: 17 amino acids. The germline V gene has CDR1 MGHRA and CDR2 YSYEKL. V lost 0 bases to trimming and J lost 0 bases, with 12 bases between them. The CDR3 coding sequence is TGCGCCAGCAGCCAAGATGTTACAGGGAACTCTGGAAACACCATATATTTT. This encodes CASSQDVTGNSGNTIYF.

The chain couples TRBV5-4 to TRBJ2-5; D is possibly TRBD1 (6 bases). This CDR3 region has 15 residues. CDR1 is SGHNT, CDR2 YYREEE, per germline (reference sequence). Deletions cut 0 bases from V and 5 bases from J, with 14 bases between. The CDR3 sequence: CASSLAGRGMETQYF. Here the CDR3 DNA reads TGTGCCAGCAGCTTGGCAGGCAGGGGAATGGAGACCCAGTACTTC.

The chain uses TRBV4-2 and TRBJ2-1; TRBD1 agrees at 11 bases. This CDR3 is built from 14 residues. Germline-derived CDR1 and CDR2 are LGHNA and YNFKEQ. V lost 4 bases, J lost 6 bases, and 2 bases stayed unmatched. The CDR3 loop reads CASSPGTGGNEQFF. The CDR3, as DNA: TGTGCCAGCAGCCCCGGGACAGGGGGCAATGAGCAGTTCTTC.

This rearrangement joins TRBV19 to TRBJ2-7, with 8 bases lining up with TRBD1. V lost 5 bases, J lost 1 base, and 7 bases stayed unmatched. CDR3 length: 15 amino acids. Germline CDR1 is LNHDA and CDR2 is SQIVND (reference sequence). The CDR3 spells CASSPGGAGSYEQYF. CDR3 DNA: TGTGCCAGTAGTCCAGGGGGCGCCGGGTCCTACGAGCAGTACTTC.

This chain connects TRBV29-1 to TRBJ2-3, with D possibly being TRBD2 (5 bases). Per germline, CDR1 SQVTM and CDR2 ANQGSEA. This CDR3 spans 12 amino acids. Trimming took 4 bases from V and 2 from J, leaving 7 bases between them. The CDR3 region has the DNA TGCAGCGTTGCAGCGGACACAGATACGCAGTATTTT. Protein: CSVAADTDTQYF.